This TCR beta chain was documented in a study of beta chain features in type 1 diabetes. Study at large: Patient and healthy donor groups were alike in age, gender and cell yields. Sorted cells numbering 107,917,701 were examined across all samples. Study-wide points: Insertion counts at VDJ junctions were lower in type 1 diabetes patients, who also showed more deletions there.

Since all of the isolated RNA was reverse transcribed, expressed TCRB transcripts were what got sequenced. Reads from naive, central memory and regulatory T cell samples averaged roughly 3.6 million. TCRdb's table, derived via immunoSEQ multiplex PCR, lists solely in-frame clones and lacks some. This sample yields roughly 370,000 clones, of which over 11% are seen a single time; about 0.04% belongs to the top ten. This clone has a handful of counts. Its matching antigen is unknown. The CDR3 is 11 amino acids. Germline V gene lookup returns CDR1 DFQATT and CDR2 SNEGSKA (reference sequence). Trimming cost V 6 bases and J 4 bases, with 10 bases left between them.

The J gene is TRBJ2-7, the V gene TRBV20-1, with D perhaps given as TRBD1 or TRBD2 (5 bases each). The sequenced sample was naive CD4+ T cells from blood. The source is a man between 25 and 39 years old in good health. CDR3 coding DNA: TGCAGTGCAGGGACCACATACGAGCAGTACTTC. This gives the protein CSAGTTYEQYF.